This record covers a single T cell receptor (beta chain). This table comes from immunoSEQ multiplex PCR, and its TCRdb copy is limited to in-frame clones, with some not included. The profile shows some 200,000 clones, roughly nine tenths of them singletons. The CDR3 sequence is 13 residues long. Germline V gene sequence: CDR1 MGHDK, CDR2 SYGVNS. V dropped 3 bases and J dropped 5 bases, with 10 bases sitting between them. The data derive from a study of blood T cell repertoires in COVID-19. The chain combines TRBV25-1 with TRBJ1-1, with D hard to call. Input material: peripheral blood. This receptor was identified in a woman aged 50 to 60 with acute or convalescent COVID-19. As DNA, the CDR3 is TGTGCCAGCAGTGAGGGCAGGATAACTGAAGCTTTCTTT. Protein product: CASSEGRITEAFF. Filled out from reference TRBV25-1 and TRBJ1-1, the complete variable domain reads EADIYQTPRYLVIGTGKKITLECSQTMGHDKMYWYQQDPGMELHLIHYSYGVNSTEKGDLSSESTVSRIRTEHFPLTLESARPSHTSQYLCASSEGRITEAFFGQGTRLTVV.